This entry describes one T cell receptor beta chain. Its antigen is still unknown. Germline CDR1 and CDR2: SGHVS and FQNEAQ. The CDR3 covers 13 residues. V lost 2 bases to trimming and J lost 5 bases, with 6 bases between them. TCRdb called the 5' RACE reads again in MiXCR, with one record for every CDR3 protein. The data contain about 210,000 distinct CDR3 sequences, more than 25% of them singletons. The data were taken from a study of T-cell memory formation after mild COVID-19. In the study overall: TCR clusters were mostly donor specific. Regarding the study as a whole: Confirmation was lacking for SARS-CoV-2 specificity of second-wave clones that peaked on day 37. That cross-reactive memory joined was suggested by some responding clones appearing in pre-infection memory. Shrinking CD4+ clones were chiefly CM and EM; CD8+ ones were chiefly EMRA.

This sequence was found in an adult woman who had mild COVID-19 (a few samples of this study predate the infection). Cell type and time point are not known. Input material: PBMCs or a T cell subset sorted from them (not recorded which). This rearrangement joins TRBV7-8 to TRBJ2-2; D not resolved. The CDR3 protein is CASSLLSTGELFF. The CDR3 bases are TGTGCCAGCAGCTTATTGTCTACCGGGGAGCTGTTTTTT.